These 19 T cell receptor beta chains came from one sample sequenced in a study of blood T cells in healthy people across ages. With a J-beta primer mix and a sample-barcoded 5' primer, a second PCR ran about 7 to 12 cycles. TCRdb re-derived calls from the 5' RACE reads in MiXCR, one entry per CDR3 protein. This table has about 1.4 million distinct CDR3 sequences, approximately 59% appearing once. The material sequenced was blood. These TCRs come from a young man in good health.

The chain has TRBV6-2 or TRBV6-3 and TRBJ2-1, with 11 nucleotides matching TRBD1. The CDR3 spans 16 residues. The germline V gene has CDR1 MNHEY and CDR2 SVGEGT. After removal of 6 bases from V and 6 bases from J, the junction contained 10 bases not matched to a gene. The CDR3 DNA sequence: TGTGCCAGCAGCCTAAGGGGGACAGGGGGACGCAATGAGCAGTTCTTC. Translating gives CASSLRGTGGRNEQFF.

This rearrangement joins TRBV7-6 to TRBJ2-5; D perhaps matches TRBD1 (5 bases). Per the germline V gene, CDR1 is SGHVS and CDR2 is FNYEAQ. The CDR3 sequence is 13 residues long. The V and J ends lost 3 bases and 3 bases respectively, with 8 bases between them. The CDR3 DNA sequence: TGTGCCAGCAGCTTCAACAGGAAAGAGACCCAGTACTTC. Residues: CASSFNRKETQYF.

J is TRBJ1-1 and V is TRBV5-6, with TRBD1 matching over 9 bases. CDR3 length: 14 amino acids. Per germline, CDR1 SGHDT and CDR2 YYEEEE. With 4 bases clipped from V and 5 bases from J, the junction kept 6 bases outside the gene matches. The CDR3 coding sequence is TGTGCCAGCAGCCGTGGACAGGGGAGGACTGAAGCTTTCTTT. It is translated as CASSRGQGRTEAFF. Looking up the rest from reference TRBV5-6 and TRBJ1-1 gives the full variable domain: DAGVTQSPTHLIKTRGQQVTLRCSPKSGHDTVSWYQQALGQGPQFIFQYYEEEERQRGNFPDRFSGHQFPNYSSELNVNALLLGDSALYLCASSRGQGRTEAFFGQGTRLTVV.

The genes are TRBV4-3 and TRBJ2-3, with 9 bases lining up with TRBD1. Germline CDR1 and CDR2: LGHNA and YSLEER. This CDR3 region has 17 residues. J lost 5 bases, V lost 0 bases, and 9 bases had no gene match. CDR3 loop: CASSQDSGTGLRDTQYF. The CDR3 region has the DNA TGCGCCAGCAGCCAAGACTCCGGGACAGGGCTGAGAGATACGCAGTATTTT.

The chain combines TRBV27 with TRBJ1-1, with D maybe TRBD1 (5 bases). Trimming stripped 3 bases from V and 4 bases from J, with 15 bases between. The CDR3 is made up of 15 amino acids. Germline-derived CDR1 and CDR2 are MNHEY and SMNVEV (reference sequence). CDR3 sequence (DNA): TGTGCCAGCAGTTTTGTAGGGGAGGCTTCCACTGAAGCTTTCTTT. Its protein product is CASSFVGEASTEAFF.

This clonotype showed up just a few times. The chain joins TRBV7-9 to TRBJ2-7; D possibly matches TRBD1 or TRBD2 (5 bases each). The CDR3 has 15 amino acids. Germline V gene data show CDR1 as SEHNR and CDR2 as FQNEAQ (reference sequence). The V end lost 8 bases, the J end lost 1 base, and 18 bases lay between the germline ends. The CDR3 reads CASGGTLGRSYEQYF. CDR3 DNA sequence: TGTGCCAGCGGGGGAACCCTCGGCCGGTCCTACGAGCAGTACTTC.

This clonotype occurred once. The gene calls are TRBV10-2 and TRBJ1-1; D is perhaps TRBD1 (5 bases). Trimming removed 3 bases from V and 1 base from J, with 9 bases in between. The CDR3 is 14 residues long. Per the germline V gene, CDR1 is WSHSY and CDR2 is SAAADI. DNA for the CDR3: TGCGCCAGCAGTGACTCGGGGGGGAACACTGAAGCTTTCTTT. This sequence encodes CASSDSGGNTEAFF.

The chain uses TRBV4-3 and TRBJ2-5; TRBD1 matches 8 bases. CDR3 length: 17 residues. Per germline, CDR1 LGHNA and CDR2 YSLEER. The J segment lost 11 bases and the V segment lost 4 bases, leaving 21 bases of the junction unmatched. DNA for the CDR3: TGCGCCAGCAGCCCCCTGCGACAGGGGCTGGCCTACAATGAGCAGTACTTC. It is translated as CASSPLRQGLAYNEQYF.

This clonotype was seen a few times. The V call is TRBV9, the J call TRBJ2-7, with D perhaps matching TRBD1 (5 bases). The CDR3 extends over 15 amino acids. V was pared by 1 base and J by 3 bases, with 14 bases between. Germline assignment: CDR1 SGDLS and CDR2 YYNGEE. The CDR3, as DNA: TGTGCCAGCAGCGTATCCCAGGGATCCTACTACGAGCAGTACTTC. It encodes CASSVSQGSYYEQYF.

This clonotype was seen a handful of times. The V gene is TRBV20-1, the J gene TRBJ2-7; no firm D call. Germline-derived CDR1 and CDR2 are DFQATT and SNEGSKA (reference sequence). V was pared by 0 bases and J by 2 bases, with 5 bases between. The CDR3 runs 12 residues. CDR3 in amino acids: CSARELTYEQYF. In DNA, the CDR3 is TGCAGTGCTAGAGAGCTAACCTACGAGCAGTACTTC.

A few counts support this clonotype. The gene calls are TRBV7-9 and TRBJ2-5; D remains ambiguous. V lost 3 bases and J 3 bases, leaving 8 bases between the germline ends. The CDR3 extends over 13 amino acids. Germline-derived CDR1 and CDR2 are SEHNR and FQNEAQ (reference sequence). As DNA, the CDR3 is TGTGCCAGCAGCTTGACGAATAAAGAGACCCAGTACTTC. Protein product: CASSLTNKETQYF.

V is TRBV27 and J is TRBJ1-6; D remains unclear. Germline V CDR1 and CDR2: MNHEY, SMNVEV (reference sequence). The CDR3 runs to 15 residues. Trimming shortened V by 5 bases and J by 7 bases, and 15 bases separated the two germline ends. The CDR3 spells CASSVRPGPNSPLHF. In DNA form, the CDR3 reads TGTGCCAGCAGTGTAAGGCCAGGACCCAATTCACCCCTCCACTTT.

The chain is built from TRBV7-9 and TRBJ2-3; 9 bases match TRBD2. The germline V gene encodes CDR1 SEHNR and CDR2 FQNEAQ (reference sequence). V trimming: 3 bases; J trimming: 3 bases; junction bases outside the gene matches: 4. This CDR3 comprises 15 residues. Written as DNA, the CDR3 is TGTGCCAGCAGCTTGAGCGGGAGGTCGACAGATACGCAGTATTTT. This translates into CASSLSGRSTDTQYF.

This rearrangement joins TRBV11-1 to TRBJ2-4; TRBD2 is a possible D gene (7 bases). This CDR3 comprises 13 residues. With 1 base removed from V and 8 bases from J, the gap between germline ends came to 9 bases. Germline CDR1 is SGHAT and CDR2 is FQDESV (reference sequence). Here the CDR3 DNA reads TGTGCCAGCAGCTTAGGGGAGGGGGACATTCAGTACTTC. Amino acids: CASSLGEGDIQYF.

The V and J genes are TRBV25-1 and TRBJ2-1, with 8 nucleotides matching TRBD2. The CDR3 length is 17 residues. In germline, CDR1 is MGHDK, CDR2 SYGVNS. Trimming cost V 3 bases and J 9 bases; bases outside gene matches: 16. CDR3: CASSDAVDGRAVREQFF. For the CDR3, the DNA is TGTGCCAGCAGTGACGCAGTGGACGGGAGGGCCGTACGTGAGCAGTTCTTC.

The chain links TRBV18 to TRBJ1-4, with 9 bases identical to TRBD1. The germline gives CDR1 KGHSH, CDR2 LQKENI. This CDR3 comprises 14 residues. The V gene end was trimmed by 6 bases and the J gene end by 8 bases; junction bases not matched to a gene: 7. CDR3 sequence reads: CASSTGGNEEKLFF. CDR3 nucleotides: TGTGCCAGCTCGACAGGGGGGAACGAAGAAAAACTGTTTTTT.

J is TRBJ2-7 and V is TRBV4-1, with D maybe TRBD1 (5 bases). This CDR3 has 16 residues. Per the germline V gene, CDR1 is MGHRA and CDR2 is YSYEKL. With 1 base removed from V and 2 bases from J, the gap between germline ends came to 15 bases. The CDR3 DNA is TGCGCCAGCAGCCAAGTTTTAAGGGTAGGGGCCTACGAGCAGTACTTC. Its translation is CASSQVLRVGAYEQYF.

The genes are TRBV6-2 or TRBV6-3 and TRBJ2-1, with D perhaps matching TRBD2 (5 bases). Per the germline V gene, CDR1 is MNHEY and CDR2 is SVGEGT. This CDR3 is built from 15 residues. V dropped 2 bases and J dropped 4 bases, with 12 bases sitting between them. CDR3 nucleotides: TGTGCCAGCAGTTACGCTGAGGGATATTACAATGAGCAGTTCTTC. Translated, it gives CASSYAEGYYNEQFF.

The chain recombines TRBV29-1 with TRBJ2-1; TRBD2 matches at 9 bases. Germline V gene lookup returns CDR1 SQVTM and CDR2 ANQGSEA. The CDR3 loop spans 14 amino acids. J gave up 13 bases and V 5 bases, and 15 bases lay outside the gene matches. This CDR3 is CSVLAFIGTSIQFF. CDR3 nucleotides: TGCAGCGTTTTAGCATTTATCGGGACTAGCATTCAGTTCTTC.